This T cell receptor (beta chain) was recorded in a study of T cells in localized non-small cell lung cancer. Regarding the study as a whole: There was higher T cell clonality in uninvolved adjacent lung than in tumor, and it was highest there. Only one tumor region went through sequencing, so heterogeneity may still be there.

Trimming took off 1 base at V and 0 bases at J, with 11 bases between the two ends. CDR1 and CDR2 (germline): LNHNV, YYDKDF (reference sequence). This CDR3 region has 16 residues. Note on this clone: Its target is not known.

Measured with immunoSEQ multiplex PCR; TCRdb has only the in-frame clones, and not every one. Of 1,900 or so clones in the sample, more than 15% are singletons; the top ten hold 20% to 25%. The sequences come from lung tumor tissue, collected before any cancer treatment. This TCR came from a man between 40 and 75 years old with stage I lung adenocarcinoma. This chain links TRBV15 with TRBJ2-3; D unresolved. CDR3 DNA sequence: TGTGCCACCAGCAGAGCTGGAATTGCTAGCACAGATACGCAGTATTTT. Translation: CATSRAGIASTDTQYF.